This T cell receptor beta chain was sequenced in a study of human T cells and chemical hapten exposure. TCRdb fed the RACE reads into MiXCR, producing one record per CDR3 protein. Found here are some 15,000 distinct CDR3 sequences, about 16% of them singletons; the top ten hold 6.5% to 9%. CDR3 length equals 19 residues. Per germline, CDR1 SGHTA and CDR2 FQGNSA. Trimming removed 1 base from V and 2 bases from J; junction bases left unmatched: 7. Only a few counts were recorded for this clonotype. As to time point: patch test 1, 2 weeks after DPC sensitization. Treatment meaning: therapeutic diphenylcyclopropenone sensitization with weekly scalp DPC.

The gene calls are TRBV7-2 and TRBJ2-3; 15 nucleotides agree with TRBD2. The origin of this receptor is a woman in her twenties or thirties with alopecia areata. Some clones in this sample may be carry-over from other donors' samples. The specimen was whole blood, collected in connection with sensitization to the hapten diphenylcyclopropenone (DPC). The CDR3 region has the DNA TGTGCCAGCAGCTTAGTCCCGGGACTAGCGGGAGGATCCACAGATACGCAGTATTTT. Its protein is CASSLVPGLAGGSTDTQYF.